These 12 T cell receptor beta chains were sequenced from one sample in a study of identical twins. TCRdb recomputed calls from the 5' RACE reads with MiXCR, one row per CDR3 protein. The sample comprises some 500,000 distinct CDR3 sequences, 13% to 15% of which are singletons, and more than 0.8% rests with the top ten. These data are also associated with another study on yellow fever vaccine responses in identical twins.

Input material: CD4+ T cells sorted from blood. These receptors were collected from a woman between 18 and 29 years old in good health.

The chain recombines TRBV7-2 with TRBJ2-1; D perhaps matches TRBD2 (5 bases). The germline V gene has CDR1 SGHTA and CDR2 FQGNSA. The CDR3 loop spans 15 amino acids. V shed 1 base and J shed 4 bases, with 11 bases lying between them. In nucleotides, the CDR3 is TGTGCCAGCAGCTTAGTCGGGGTTAGGTACAATGAGCAGTTCTTC. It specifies CASSLVGVRYNEQFF.

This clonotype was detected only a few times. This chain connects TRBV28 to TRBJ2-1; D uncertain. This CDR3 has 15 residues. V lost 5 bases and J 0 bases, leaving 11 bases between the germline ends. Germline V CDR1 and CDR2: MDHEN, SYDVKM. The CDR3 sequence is CASSLTKSSYNEQFF. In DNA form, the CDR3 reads TGTGCCAGCAGTCTTACTAAGAGCTCCTACAATGAGCAGTTCTTC.

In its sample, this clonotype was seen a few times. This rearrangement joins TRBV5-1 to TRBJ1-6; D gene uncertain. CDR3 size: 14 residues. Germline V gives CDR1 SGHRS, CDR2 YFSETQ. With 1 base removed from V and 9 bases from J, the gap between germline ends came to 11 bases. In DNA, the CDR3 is TGCGCCAGCAGCTTGACAACCACGGGTTCACCCCTCCACTTT. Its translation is CASSLTTTGSPLHF.

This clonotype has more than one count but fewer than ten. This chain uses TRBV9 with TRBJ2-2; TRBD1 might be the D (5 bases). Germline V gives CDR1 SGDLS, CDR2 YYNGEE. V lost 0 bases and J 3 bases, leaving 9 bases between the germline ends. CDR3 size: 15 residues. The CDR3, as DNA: TGTGCCAGCAGCGTAGGCGACAGCTACACCGGGGAGCTGTTTTTT. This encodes CASSVGDSYTGELFF.

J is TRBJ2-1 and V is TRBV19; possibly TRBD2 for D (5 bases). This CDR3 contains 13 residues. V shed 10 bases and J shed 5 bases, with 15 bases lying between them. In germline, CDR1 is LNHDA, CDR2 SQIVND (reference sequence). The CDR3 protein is CATQARGDNEQFF. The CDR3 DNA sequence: TGTGCCACCCAAGCACGGGGAGACAATGAGCAGTTCTTC.

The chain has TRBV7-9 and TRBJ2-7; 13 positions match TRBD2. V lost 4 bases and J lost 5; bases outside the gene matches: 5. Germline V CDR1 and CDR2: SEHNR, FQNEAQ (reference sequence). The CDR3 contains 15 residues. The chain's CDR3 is CASSWGLAGTNEQYF. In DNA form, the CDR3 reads TGTGCCAGCAGCTGGGGACTAGCGGGAACCAACGAGCAGTACTTC.

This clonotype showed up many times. The CDR3 protein is CASSVQGSTDTQYF. CDR3 DNA sequence: TGTGCCAGCAGCGTACAGGGTAGCACAGATACGCAGTATTTT. The J gene is TRBJ2-3, the V gene TRBV7-9; D is possibly TRBD1 (6 bases). Per germline, CDR1 SEHNR and CDR2 FQNEAQ (reference sequence). Trimming took off 5 bases at V and 0 bases at J, with 9 bases between the two ends. The CDR3 covers 14 residues.

DNA for the CDR3: TGTGCCAGCAGTTACTACACCGGGACAGGGTCCCACGAGCAGTACTTC. It specifies CASSYYTGTGSHEQYF. This sequence joins TRBV6-5 and TRBJ2-7, with 9 bases aligning to TRBD1. Germline assignment: CDR1 MNHEY and CDR2 SVGAGI. The CDR3 totals 16 residues. V lost 1 base, J lost 5 bases, and 9 bases stayed unmatched.

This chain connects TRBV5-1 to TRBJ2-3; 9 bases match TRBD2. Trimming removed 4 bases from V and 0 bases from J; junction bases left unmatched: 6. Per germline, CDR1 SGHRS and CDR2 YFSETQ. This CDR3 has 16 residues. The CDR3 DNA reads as TGCGCCAGCAGCGGGGGACTAGCCGTTAGCACAGATACGCAGTATTTT. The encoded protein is CASSGGLAVSTDTQYF. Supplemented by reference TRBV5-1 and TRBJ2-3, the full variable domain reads KAGVTQTPRYLIKTRGQQVTLSCSPISGHRSVSWYQQTPGQGLQFLFEYFSETQRNKGNFPGRFSGRQFSNSRSEMNVSTLELGDSALYLCASSGGLAVSTDTQYFGPGTRLTVL.

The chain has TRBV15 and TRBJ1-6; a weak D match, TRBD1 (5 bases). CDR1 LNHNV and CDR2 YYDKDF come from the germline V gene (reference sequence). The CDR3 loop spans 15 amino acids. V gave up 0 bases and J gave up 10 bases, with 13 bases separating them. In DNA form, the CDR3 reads TGTGCCACCAGCAGAGACTCCCGGGACCGCTCACCCCTCCACTTT. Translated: CATSRDSRDRSPLHF.

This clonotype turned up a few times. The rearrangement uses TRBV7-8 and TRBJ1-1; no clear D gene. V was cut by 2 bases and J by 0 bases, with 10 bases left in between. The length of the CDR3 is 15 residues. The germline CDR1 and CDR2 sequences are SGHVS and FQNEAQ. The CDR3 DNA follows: TGTGCCAGCAGCTTATCATCCACGGTGAACACTGAAGCTTTCTTT. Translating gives CASSLSSTVNTEAFF. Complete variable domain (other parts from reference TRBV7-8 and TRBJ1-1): GAGVSQSPRYKVAKRGQDVALRCDPISGHVSLFWYQQALGQGPEFLTYFQNEAQLDKSGLPSDRFFAERPEGSVSTLKIQRTQQEDSAVYLCASSLSSTVNTEAFFGQGTRLTVV.

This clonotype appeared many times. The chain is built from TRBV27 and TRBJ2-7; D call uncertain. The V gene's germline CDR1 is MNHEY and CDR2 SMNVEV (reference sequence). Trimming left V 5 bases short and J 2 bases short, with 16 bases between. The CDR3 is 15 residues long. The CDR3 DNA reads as TGTGCCAGCAGTCACCCTGCAGCGCCTACCTACGAGCAGTACTTC. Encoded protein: CASSHPAAPTYEQYF.